Detailed here is one T cell receptor (beta chain). These data are taken from a study of blood T cell repertoires in COVID-19. Study at large: COVID-19 samples from acute and convalescent phases originated in the United States, Italy and Spain. T cells, B-cell-depleted T cells, or PBMCs provided the cDNA or gDNA that served as material.

The CDR3 runs to 14 residues. The germline V gene has CDR1 SGHRS and CDR2 YFSETQ. Trimming took 2 bases from V and 2 from J, leaving 10 bases between them. Authors' processing steps: It was from reference gene primer amplification that nucleated cell counts were estimated. Clones were read by immunoSEQ multiplex PCR, and TCRdb kept only the in-frame ones, dropping some. V and J calls plus clone size are reproduced from that table; the DNA served to infer D and trimming. The table lists about 300,000 clones, approximately 90% of them singletons. The sequence came from a man aged 35-49 years with acute or convalescent COVID-19. Sequenced input: peripheral blood. The V call is TRBV5-1, the J call TRBJ1-1; D unresolved. The CDR3, as DNA: TGCGCCAGCAGCTTCTTTCCGGGAAACACTGAAGCTTTCTTT. Translation: CASSFFPGNTEAFF.